The source of this T cell receptor (beta chain) is a study of T cell changes during pregnancy in multiple sclerosis. The CDR3 totals 13 residues. In germline, CDR1 is PRHDT, CDR2 FYEKMQ (reference sequence). Losses at the gene ends were 5 bases for V and 4 bases for J; bases not matched to a gene: 4. Clones were sequenced by immunoSEQ multiplex PCR, and TCRdb holds only the in-frame ones, with some missing. The sample yields over 9,000 clones, about 83% seen once. The sequenced sample was CD8+ T cells from peripheral blood mononuclear cells, obtained in the third trimester of pregnancy. V gene TRBV13 combines with J gene TRBJ2-7; 8 positions agree with TRBD1. The origin of this receptor is a female donor in good health, enrolled as a control in a pregnancy study. The CDR3 loop is CASSPGQAYEQYF. Written as DNA, the CDR3 is TGTGCCAGCAGCCCGGGACAGGCTTACGAGCAGTACTTC.